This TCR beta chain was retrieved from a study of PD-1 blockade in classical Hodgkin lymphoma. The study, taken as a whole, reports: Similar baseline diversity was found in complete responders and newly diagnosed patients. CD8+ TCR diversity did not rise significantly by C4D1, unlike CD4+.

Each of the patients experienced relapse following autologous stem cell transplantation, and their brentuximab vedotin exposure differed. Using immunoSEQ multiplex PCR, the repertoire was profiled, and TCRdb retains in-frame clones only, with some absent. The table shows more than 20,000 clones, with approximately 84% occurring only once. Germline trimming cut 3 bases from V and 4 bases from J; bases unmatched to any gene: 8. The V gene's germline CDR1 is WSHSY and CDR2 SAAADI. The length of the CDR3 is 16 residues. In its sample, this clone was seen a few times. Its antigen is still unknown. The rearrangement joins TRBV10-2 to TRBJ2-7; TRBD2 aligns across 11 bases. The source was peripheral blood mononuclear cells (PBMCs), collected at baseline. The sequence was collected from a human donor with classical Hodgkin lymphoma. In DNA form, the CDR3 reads TGCGCCAGCAGTGATCTTACGACTAGCGGGGTTTACGAGCAGTACTTC. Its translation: CASSDLTTSGVYEQYF.